Detailed here is one T cell receptor (beta chain). What it recognizes is unknown. This CDR3 has 14 amino acids. The ends were cut back, 6 bases at V and 4 bases at J, with 16 bases in the middle. In germline, CDR1 is SQVTM, CDR2 ANQGSEA. TCR libraries were built from approximately 490 ng of total RNA by linear amplification. Original handling: 78,498 TCR alpha transcripts were sequenced from 4 to 6 healthy donors. Each CDR3 protein gets one entry after TCRdb re-called the reads with MiXCR. Here the V and J calls rest on TCRdb's processing, not on the authors' analysis. The sample has around 200,000 distinct CDR3 sequences, around three quarters seen once. These data originate in a study of healthy donors' naive CD4 and CD8 T cells. Study summary: A new alpha primer set targeted every functional IMGT alpha variant. General study points: A reported CD4+/CD8+ bias affected most V and J genes in naive cells. Homeostatic proliferation of naive T cells was not examined as a bias source.

The specimen sequenced was naive CD4+ and CD8+ T cells sorted from blood, pooled from several donors. The TCR originated in a pool of human donors in good health; the sample pools cells from several healthy donors. The rearrangement links TRBV29-1 to TRBJ2-1; possible D gene TRBD1, 6 bases. The CDR3 DNA is TGCAGCGTGATCGTGACAGGTCTTTACAATGAGCAGTTCTTC. It encodes CSVIVTGLYNEQFF.